One and the same sample provided the 22 T cell receptor beta chains below, sequenced in a study of a mutant IDH1 vaccine in newly diagnosed glioma. Time point reported: baseline, week 1 (first vaccination visit). Regarding treatment: pre-vaccination baseline after standard-of-care therapy. Only in-frame clones appear in the TCRdb table, and some are missing; sequencing was by immunoSEQ multiplex PCR. The sample carries 98,000 or so clones, 85% to 90% recorded once. Sequences were derived from PBMCs, sampled from a glioma patient treated with radiotherapy, temozolomide or both. These TCRs come from a woman aged 50 to 60 with glioma.

In this sample, this clone turned up a few times. The rearrangement joins TRBV7-9 to TRBJ2-7; TRBD1 agrees at 7 bases. Germline lookup yields CDR1 SEHNR and CDR2 FQNEAQ (reference sequence). The CDR3 contains 14 residues. The V and J ends lost 2 bases and 6 bases, in that order; junction bases with no gene match: 7. This chain's CDR3 is CASSLLTGAAEQYF. The CDR3 region has the DNA TGTGCCAGCAGCTTACTAACAGGGGCGGCCGAGCAGTACTTC.

The gene calls are TRBV13 and TRBJ2-7; TRBD1 matches at 9 bases. The germline gives CDR1 PRHDT, CDR2 FYEKMQ (reference sequence). This CDR3 has 15 residues. J gave up 0 bases and V 4 bases, and 4 bases lay outside the gene matches. This CDR3 reads CASSYDRGISYEQYF. In DNA, the CDR3 is TGTGCCAGCAGCTACGACAGGGGGATCTCCTACGAGCAGTACTTC. The full variable domain, its missing parts supplied by reference TRBV13 and TRBJ2-7, is AAGVIQSPRHLIKEKRETATLKCYPIPRHDTVYWYQQGPGQDPQFLISFYEKMQSDKGSIPDRFSAQQFSDYHSELNMSSLELGDSALYFCASSYDRGISYEQYFGPGTRLTVT.

This chain links TRBV11-2 with TRBJ2-7, with D perhaps matching TRBD1 (6 bases). The CDR3 spans 15 residues. Germline V gives CDR1 SGHAT, CDR2 FQNNGV. The V end was cut by 4 bases, the J end by 2 bases, with 15 bases between. The CDR3 reads CASSYHHRDTYEQYF. For the CDR3, the DNA is TGTGCCAGCAGCTACCACCACCGGGACACCTACGAGCAGTACTTC.

V gene TRBV5-1 combines with J gene TRBJ1-1, with 9 bases matching TRBD1. After removal of 3 bases from V and 3 bases from J, the junction contained 9 bases not matched to a gene. Per germline, CDR1 SGHRS and CDR2 YFSETQ. The CDR3 covers 16 residues. The CDR3 region has the DNA TGCGCCAGCAGCTGGACAGGGGTTTATGAAGACACTGAAGCTTTCTTT. This encodes CASSWTGVYEDTEAFF.

The CDR3 protein is CATSDGWDTDTQYF. The CDR3 region has the DNA TGTGCCACCAGTGATGGTTGGGACACAGATACGCAGTATTTT. The chain carries TRBV19 and TRBJ2-3; D is unresolved. This CDR3 comprises 14 residues. Trimming took 10 bases from V and 2 from J, leaving 16 bases between them. CDR1 LNHDA and CDR2 SQIVND come from the germline V gene (reference sequence). Complete variable domain (other parts from reference TRBV19 and TRBJ2-3): DGGITQSPKYLFRKEGQNVTLSCEQNLNHDAMYWYRQDPGQGLRLIYYSQIVNDFQKGDIAEGYSVSREKKESFPLTVTSAQKNPTAFYLCATSDGWDTDTQYFGPGTRLTVL.

For the CDR3, the DNA is TGCGCCAGCAGCCCCGCAAGGGGCAGCTATAATTCACCCCTCCACTTT. Protein sequence: CASSPARGSYNSPLHF. V is TRBV5-1 and J is TRBJ1-6; D is possibly TRBD1 (5 bases). The CDR3 spans 16 residues. Germline V gene lookup returns CDR1 SGHRS and CDR2 YFSETQ. V lost 4 bases, J lost 3 bases, and 14 bases lay in between.

This clone was seen just once. This rearrangement joins TRBV4-1 to TRBJ1-1; D remains unclear. Germline lookup yields CDR1 MGHRA and CDR2 YSYEKL. The germline V and J ends were trimmed by 2 bases and 1 base, with 8 bases remaining between them. The CDR3 is made up of 14 amino acids. This CDR3 is CASSQKGGNTEAFF. CDR3 DNA sequence: TGCGCCAGCAGCCAAAAGGGCGGGAACACTGAAGCTTTCTTT.

This clone appeared a single time. The chain recombines TRBV5-6 with TRBJ2-5; D unclear. The DNA end favors TRBJ2-7, so the J call may be wrong. The CDR3 is 13 amino acids. Looked up from germline, CDR1 is SGHDT and CDR2 is YYEEEE. CDR3 in amino acids: CASSLPSSYEQYF. Here the CDR3 DNA reads TGTGCCAGCAGCTTACCGAGCTCCTACGAGCAGTACTTC.

This sequence joins TRBV30 and TRBJ2-5; D is undetermined. Trimming removed 2 bases at V and 5 bases at J, with 18 bases between. CDR3 length equals 15 residues. The germline V gene encodes CDR1 GTSNPN and CDR2 SVGIG (reference sequence). The CDR3 loop is CAWSQPPGPQETQYF. The CDR3 nucleotides are TGTGCCTGGAGTCAACCCCCGGGTCCCCAGGAGACCCAGTACTTC.

The sample holds a few counts of this clone. J is TRBJ2-2 and V is TRBV5-6; D remains unclear. Trimming shortened V by 5 bases and J by 5 bases, and 22 bases separated the two germline ends. The CDR3 contains 17 residues. Germline V CDR1 and CDR2: SGHDT, YYEEEE. CDR3 loop: CASRSIAQAGWTGELFF. CDR3 in DNA: TGTGCCAGCAGATCTATTGCGCAGGCCGGATGGACCGGGGAGCTGTTTTTT. Together with reference TRBV5-6 and TRBJ2-2, the CDR3 gives the full variable domain: DAGVTQSPTHLIKTRGQQVTLRCSPKSGHDTVSWYQQALGQGPQFIFQYYEEEERQRGNFPDRFSGHQFPNYSSELNVNALLLGDSALYLCASRSIAQAGWTGELFFGEGSRLTVL.

In this sample, this clone turned up once. The V call is TRBV9, the J call TRBJ1-2, with D perhaps matching TRBD1 (5 bases). Trimming shortened V by 4 bases and J by 1 base, and 11 bases separated the two germline ends. Per germline, CDR1 SGDLS and CDR2 YYNGEE. The CDR3 sequence is 14 residues long. The CDR3 DNA sequence: TGTGCCAGCAGCCCTGGGGACTATAACTATGGCTACACCTTC. Translating it yields CASSPGDYNYGYTF.

The J gene is TRBJ2-2, the V gene TRBV6-5; no definite D call. The germline CDR1 and CDR2 sequences are MNHEY and SVGAGI. Trimming removed 2 bases from V and 7 bases from J, with 5 bases in between. The CDR3 covers 12 residues. DNA for the CDR3: TGTGCCAGCAGTTACCCCGGCGGGGAGCTGTTTTTT. This gives the protein CASSYPGGELFF.

The chain links TRBV5-1 to TRBJ2-6; TRBD2 is a possible D gene (6 bases). Looked up from germline, CDR1 is SGHRS and CDR2 is YFSETQ. This CDR3 region has 14 residues. V lost 4 bases to trimming and J lost 3 bases, with 8 bases between them. The CDR3 coding sequence is TGCGCCAGCAGCGCGGGGAATGGGGCCAACGTCCTGACTTTC. It translates to CASSAGNGANVLTF. The whole variable domain, remainder taken from reference TRBV5-1 and TRBJ2-6, is KAGVTQTPRYLIKTRGQQVTLSCSPISGHRSVSWYQQTPGQGLQFLFEYFSETQRNKGNFPGRFSGRQFSNSRSEMNVSTLELGDSALYLCASSAGNGANVLTFGAGSRLTVL.

The genes are TRBV7-9 and TRBJ1-5; no definite D call. V lost 5 bases, J lost 1 base, and 12 bases lay in between. CDR1 is SEHNR and CDR2 is FQNEAQ in the germline V gene (reference sequence). The CDR3 is 15 amino acids. The CDR3 coding sequence is TGTGCCAGCAGCCCCAGTGCGGGGAGCAATCAGCCCCAGCATTTT. Its protein product is CASSPSAGSNQPQHF.

Here the CDR3 DNA reads TGTGCCACCGAGCCTGGTAGCGGGCCGAGGTACATTCAGTACTTC. It yields the protein CATEPGSGPRYIQYF. The chain couples TRBV7-9 to TRBJ2-4; the match to TRBD2 covers 7 bases. The germline gives CDR1 SEHNR, CDR2 FQNEAQ (reference sequence). The CDR3 is made up of 15 amino acids. V was clipped by 10 bases and J by 8 bases; unmatched bases: 17.

CDR3 loop: CASSLGQADSYEQYF. CDR3 coding DNA: TGTGCCAGCAGCTTAGGCCAGGCTGACTCCTACGAGCAGTACTTC. This chain links TRBV11-2 with TRBJ2-7, with D uncertain. Trimming stripped 1 base from V and 0 bases from J, with 10 bases between. The germline V gene has CDR1 SGHAT and CDR2 FQNNGV. This CDR3 is 15 amino acids long. Using reference TRBV11-2 and TRBJ2-7 for the parts outside the CDR3, the full variable domain is EAGVAQSPRYKIIEKRQSVAFWCNPISGHATLYWYQQILGQGPKLLIQFQNNGVVDDSQLPKDRFSAERLKGVDSTLKIQPAKLEDSAVYLCASSLGQADSYEQYFGPGTRLTVT.

The V call is TRBV30, the J call TRBJ2-7; 13 nucleotides align to TRBD2. V dropped 7 bases and J dropped 2; count of bases not matched to a gene: 2. Germline CDR1 reads GTSNPN; CDR2 reads SVGIG (reference sequence). This CDR3 comprises 13 residues. The CDR3 region is CASGTSGTYEQYF. The CDR3 nucleotides read TGTGCCTCCGGGACTAGCGGGACCTACGAGCAGTACTTC.

V and J are TRBV25-1 and TRBJ2-7; 7 bases match TRBD1. V lost 6 bases and J lost 2; bases outside the gene matches: 7. Germline CDR1 reads MGHDK; CDR2 reads SYGVNS. CDR3 length: 14 residues. CDR3 bases: TGTGCCAGCAGAGGGCAGGGGGTACCCTACGAGCAGTACTTC. Translating it yields CASRGQGVPYEQYF.

The chain is built from TRBV28 and TRBJ1-2; TRBD1 might be the D (6 bases). The germline V gene encodes CDR1 MDHEN and CDR2 SYDVKM. The CDR3 contains 17 residues. The V and J ends lost 6 bases and 0 bases respectively, with 20 bases between them. The CDR3 DNA follows: TGTGCCAGCAGCCCGGCACAGGGAGCTTCAACTAACTATGGCTACACCTTC. Its translation: CASSPAQGASTNYGYTF.

This clone was seen just once. V is TRBV29-1 and J is TRBJ2-5; D call uncertain. The CDR3 spans 12 residues. V was cut by 8 bases and J by 1 base, with 11 bases left in between. Germline V gene sequence: CDR1 SQVTM, CDR2 ANQGSEA. The CDR3: CSYLTPQETQYF. The DNA for the CDR3 is TGCAGCTACTTAACCCCCCAAGAGACCCAGTACTTC.

The chain couples TRBV27 to TRBJ2-1; maybe TRBD2 (6 bases). This CDR3 comprises 18 residues. The germline V and J ends were trimmed by 1 base and 0 bases, with 16 bases remaining between them. Germline-derived CDR1 and CDR2 are MNHEY and SMNVEV (reference sequence). The CDR3 here is CASSLFAPSAYSYNEQFF. The CDR3 DNA reads as TGTGCCAGCAGTTTATTTGCCCCTAGCGCCTACTCCTACAATGAGCAGTTCTTC.

This clone was observed a few times. The chain couples TRBV7-9 to TRBJ2-5, with TRBD1 matching over 7 bases. V was pared by 5 bases and J by 5 bases, with 11 bases of the junction left unmatched. The germline V gene has CDR1 SEHNR and CDR2 FQNEAQ (reference sequence). The CDR3 consists of 15 residues. DNA for the CDR3: TGTGCCAGCAGCCCAAGAAGCATGGGACAGGAGACCCAGTACTTC. Encoded protein: CASSPRSMGQETQYF.